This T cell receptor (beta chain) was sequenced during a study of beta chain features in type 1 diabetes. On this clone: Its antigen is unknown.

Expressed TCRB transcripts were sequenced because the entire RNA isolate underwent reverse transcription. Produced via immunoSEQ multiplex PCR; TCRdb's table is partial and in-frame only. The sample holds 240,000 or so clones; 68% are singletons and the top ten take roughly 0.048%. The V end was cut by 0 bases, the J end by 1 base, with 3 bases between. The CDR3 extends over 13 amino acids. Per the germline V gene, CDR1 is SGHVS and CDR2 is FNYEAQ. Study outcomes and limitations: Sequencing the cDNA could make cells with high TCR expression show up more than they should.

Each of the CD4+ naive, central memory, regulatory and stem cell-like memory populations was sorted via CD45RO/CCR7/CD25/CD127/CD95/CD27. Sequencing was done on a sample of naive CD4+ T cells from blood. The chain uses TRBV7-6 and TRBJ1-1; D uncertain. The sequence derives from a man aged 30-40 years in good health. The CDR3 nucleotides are TGTGCCAGCAGCTTAGCTGGGAACACTGAAGCTTTCTTT. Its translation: CASSLAGNTEAFF.